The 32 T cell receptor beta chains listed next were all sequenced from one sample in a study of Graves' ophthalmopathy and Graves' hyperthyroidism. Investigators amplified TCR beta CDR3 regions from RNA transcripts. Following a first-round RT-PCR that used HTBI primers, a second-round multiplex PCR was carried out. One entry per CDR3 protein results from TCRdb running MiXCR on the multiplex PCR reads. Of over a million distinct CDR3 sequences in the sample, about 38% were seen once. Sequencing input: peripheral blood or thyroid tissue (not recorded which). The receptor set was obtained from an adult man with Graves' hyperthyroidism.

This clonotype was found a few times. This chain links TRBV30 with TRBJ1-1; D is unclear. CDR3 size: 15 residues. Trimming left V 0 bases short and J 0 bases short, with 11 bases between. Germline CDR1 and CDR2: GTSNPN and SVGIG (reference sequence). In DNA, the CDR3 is TGTGCCTGGAGTGTTCGGGGAAAGATGAACACTGAAGCTTTCTTT. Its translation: CAWSVRGKMNTEAFF.

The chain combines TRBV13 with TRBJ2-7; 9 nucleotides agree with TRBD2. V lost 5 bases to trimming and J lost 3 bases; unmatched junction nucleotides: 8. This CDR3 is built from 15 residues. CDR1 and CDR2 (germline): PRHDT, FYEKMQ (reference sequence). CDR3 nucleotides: TGTGCCAGCAGCCAGAGGCGGGAGGGCCACTACGAGCAGTACTTC. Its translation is CASSQRREGHYEQYF.

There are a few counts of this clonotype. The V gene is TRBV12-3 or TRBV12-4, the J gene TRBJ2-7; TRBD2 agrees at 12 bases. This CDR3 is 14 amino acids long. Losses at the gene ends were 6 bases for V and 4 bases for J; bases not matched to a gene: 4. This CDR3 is CASSYTSGRYEQYF. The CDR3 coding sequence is TGTGCCAGCAGCTATACTAGCGGGAGGTACGAGCAGTACTTC.

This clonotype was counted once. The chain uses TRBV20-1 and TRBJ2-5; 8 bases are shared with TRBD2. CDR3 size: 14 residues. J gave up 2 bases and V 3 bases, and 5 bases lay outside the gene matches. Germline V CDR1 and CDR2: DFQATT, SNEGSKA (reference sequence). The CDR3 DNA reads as TGCAGTGCTAGTGGAGCGGGGGCTCAAGAGACCCAGTACTTC. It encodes CSASGAGAQETQYF.

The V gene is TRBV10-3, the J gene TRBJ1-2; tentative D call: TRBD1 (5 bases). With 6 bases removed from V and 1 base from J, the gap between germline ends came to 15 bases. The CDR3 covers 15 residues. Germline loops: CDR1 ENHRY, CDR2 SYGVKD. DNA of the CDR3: TGTGCCATCAGCCCTTCGGGGGGATTTAACTATGGCTACACCTTC. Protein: CAISPSGGFNYGYTF.

CDR3 DNA sequence: TGTGCCAGCCAGGGGGGGTTAAACCAGCCCCAGCATTTT. As protein: CASQGGLNQPQHF. The chain is built from TRBV25-1 and TRBJ1-5, with TRBD1 matching 7 bases. Germline V gene lookup returns CDR1 MGHDK and CDR2 SYGVNS. V lost 8 bases to trimming and J lost 7 bases; unmatched junction nucleotides: 8. This CDR3 contains 13 residues.

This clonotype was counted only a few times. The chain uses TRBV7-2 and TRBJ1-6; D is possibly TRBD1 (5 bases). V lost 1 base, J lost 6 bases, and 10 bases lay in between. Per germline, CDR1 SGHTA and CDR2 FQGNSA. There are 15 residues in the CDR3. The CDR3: CASSLEGVGNSPLHF. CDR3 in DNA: TGTGCCAGCAGCTTAGAAGGGGTGGGTAATTCACCCCTCCACTTT.

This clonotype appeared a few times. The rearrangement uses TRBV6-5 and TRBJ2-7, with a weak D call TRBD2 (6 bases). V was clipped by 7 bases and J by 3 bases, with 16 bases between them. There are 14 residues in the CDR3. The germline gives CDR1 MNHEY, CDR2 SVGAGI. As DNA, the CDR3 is TGTGCCAGCACCCTAGCAGGAGGGAACTACGAGCAGTACTTC. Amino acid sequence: CASTLAGGNYEQYF.

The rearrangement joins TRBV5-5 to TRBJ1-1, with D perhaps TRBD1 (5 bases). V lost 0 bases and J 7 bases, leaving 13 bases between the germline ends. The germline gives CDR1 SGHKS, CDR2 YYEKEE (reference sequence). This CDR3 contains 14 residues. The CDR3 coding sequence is TGTGCCAGCAGCTTGGCCGGGCCGGGGGTTGAAGCTTTCTTT. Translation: CASSLAGPGVEAFF. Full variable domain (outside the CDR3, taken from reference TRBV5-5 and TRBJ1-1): DAGVTQSPTHLIKTRGQQVTLRCSPISGHKSVSWYQQVLGQGPQFIFQYYEKEERGRGNFPDRFSARQFPNYSSELNVNALLLGDSALYLCASSLAGPGVEAFFGQGTRLTVV.

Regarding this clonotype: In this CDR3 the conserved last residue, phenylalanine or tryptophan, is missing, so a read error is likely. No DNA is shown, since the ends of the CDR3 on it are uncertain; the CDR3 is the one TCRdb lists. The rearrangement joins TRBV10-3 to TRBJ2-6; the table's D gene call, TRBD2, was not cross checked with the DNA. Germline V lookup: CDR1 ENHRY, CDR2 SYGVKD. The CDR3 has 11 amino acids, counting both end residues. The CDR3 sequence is CAISALAGELT.

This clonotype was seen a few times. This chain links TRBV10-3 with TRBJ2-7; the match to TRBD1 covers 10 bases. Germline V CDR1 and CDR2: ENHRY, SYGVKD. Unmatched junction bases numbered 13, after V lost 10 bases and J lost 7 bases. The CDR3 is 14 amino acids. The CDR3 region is CASTRTGGKWEQYF. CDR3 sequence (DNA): TGTGCCAGCACCAGGACAGGGGGAAAATGGGAGCAGTACTTC.

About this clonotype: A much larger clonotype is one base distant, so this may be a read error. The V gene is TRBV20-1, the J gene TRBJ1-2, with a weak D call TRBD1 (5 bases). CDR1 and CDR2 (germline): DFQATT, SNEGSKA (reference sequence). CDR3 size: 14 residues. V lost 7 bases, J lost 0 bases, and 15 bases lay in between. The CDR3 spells CSVKGRRANYGYTF. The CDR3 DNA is TGCAGTGTTAAGGGACGCCGAGCTAACTATGGCTACACCTTC.

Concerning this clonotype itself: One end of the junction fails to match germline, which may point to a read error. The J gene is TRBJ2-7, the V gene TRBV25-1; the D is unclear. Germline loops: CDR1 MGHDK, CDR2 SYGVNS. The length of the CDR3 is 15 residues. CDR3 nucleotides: TGTGCCAGCAGTTTATGTACTACCGTCTCCTGCGAGCAGTACTTC. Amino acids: CASSLCTTVSCEQYF.

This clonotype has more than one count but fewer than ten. The CDR3 is CASSQDRDRGWMEQYF. CDR3 nucleotides: TGCGCCAGCAGCCAGGATCGGGACAGGGGATGGATGGAGCAGTACTTC. The V gene is TRBV4-3, the J gene TRBJ2-7; the match to TRBD1 covers 10 bases. The junction had 12 bases not matched to a gene; V was cut back by 3 bases and J by 7 bases. Germline loops: CDR1 LGHNA, CDR2 YSLEER. This CDR3 is 16 amino acids long.

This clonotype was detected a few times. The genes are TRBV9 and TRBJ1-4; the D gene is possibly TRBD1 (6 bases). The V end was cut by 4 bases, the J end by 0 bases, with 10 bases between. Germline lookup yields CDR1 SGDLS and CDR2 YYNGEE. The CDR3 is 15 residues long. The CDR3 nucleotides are TGTGCCAGCAGCATCACAGGGACAACTAATGAAAAACTGTTTTTT. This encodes CASSITGTTNEKLFF. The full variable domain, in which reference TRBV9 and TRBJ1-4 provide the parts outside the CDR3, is DSGVTQTPKHLITATGQRVTLRCSPRSGDLSVYWYQQSLDQGLQFLIQYYNGEERAKGNILERFSAQQFPDLHSELNLSSLELGDSALYFCASSITGTTNEKLFFGSGTQLSVL.

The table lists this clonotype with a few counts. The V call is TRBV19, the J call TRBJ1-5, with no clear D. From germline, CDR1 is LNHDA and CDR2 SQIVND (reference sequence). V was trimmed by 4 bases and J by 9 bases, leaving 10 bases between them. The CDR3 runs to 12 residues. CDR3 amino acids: CASSNLAGPQHF. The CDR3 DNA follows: TGTGCCAGTAGTAATTTGGCAGGGCCCCAGCATTTT.

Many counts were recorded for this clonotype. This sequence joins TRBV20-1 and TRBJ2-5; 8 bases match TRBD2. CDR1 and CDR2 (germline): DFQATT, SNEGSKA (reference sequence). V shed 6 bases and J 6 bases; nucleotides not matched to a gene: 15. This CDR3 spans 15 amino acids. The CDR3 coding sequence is TGCAGTGCCCACGAGAGAAGCGGGAGTACGAAGACCCAGTACTTC. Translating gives CSAHERSGSTKTQYF.

The DNA for the CDR3 is TGTGCCAGCAGCGGTGGGGCGCTCTCCTACGAGCAGTACTTC. Translated, it gives CASSGGALSYEQYF. The chain employs TRBV6-5 and TRBJ2-7, with D perhaps TRBD1 (5 bases). CDR1 is MNHEY, CDR2 SVGAGI, per germline. The V end was cut by 6 bases, the J end by 0 bases, with 12 bases between. CDR3 length: 14 residues.

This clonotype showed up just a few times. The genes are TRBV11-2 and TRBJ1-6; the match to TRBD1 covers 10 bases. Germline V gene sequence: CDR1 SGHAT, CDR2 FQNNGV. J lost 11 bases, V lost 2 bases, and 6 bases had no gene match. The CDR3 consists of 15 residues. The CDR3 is CASSLSPGQGTPLHF. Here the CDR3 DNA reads TGTGCCAGCAGCTTATCGCCGGGACAGGGGACACCCCTCCACTTT.

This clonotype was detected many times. The CDR3 DNA reads TGTGCCATCAGTGATGAAGACAGTCTTTTAAACTATGGCTACACCTTC. It encodes CAISDEDSLLNYGYTF. V and J are TRBV10-3 and TRBJ1-2; D is possibly TRBD1 (5 bases). The V end was cut by 3 bases, the J end by 2 bases, with 16 bases between. There are 16 residues in the CDR3. The germline V gene encodes CDR1 ENHRY and CDR2 SYGVKD.

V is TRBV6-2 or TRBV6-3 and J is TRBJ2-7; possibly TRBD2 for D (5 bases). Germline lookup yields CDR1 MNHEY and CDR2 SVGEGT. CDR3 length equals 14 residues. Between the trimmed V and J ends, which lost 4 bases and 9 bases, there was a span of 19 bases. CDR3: CASSLVARPWWQYF. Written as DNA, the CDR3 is TGTGCCAGCAGTTTGGTAGCGCGTCCGTGGTGGCAGTACTTC.

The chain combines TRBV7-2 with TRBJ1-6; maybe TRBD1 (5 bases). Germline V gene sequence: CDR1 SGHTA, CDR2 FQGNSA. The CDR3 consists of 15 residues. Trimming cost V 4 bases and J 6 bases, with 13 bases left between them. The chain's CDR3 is CASSSPAGSNSPLHF. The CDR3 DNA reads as TGTGCCAGCAGCTCACCGGCAGGGTCTAATTCACCCCTCCACTTT.

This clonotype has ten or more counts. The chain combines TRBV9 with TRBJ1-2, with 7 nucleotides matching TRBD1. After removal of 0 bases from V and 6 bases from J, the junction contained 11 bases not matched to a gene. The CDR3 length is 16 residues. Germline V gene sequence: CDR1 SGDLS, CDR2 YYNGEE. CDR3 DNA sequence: TGTGCCAGCAGCGTAGGACAGGGACCGGGAGTGGATGGCTACACCTTC. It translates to CASSVGQGPGVDGYTF.

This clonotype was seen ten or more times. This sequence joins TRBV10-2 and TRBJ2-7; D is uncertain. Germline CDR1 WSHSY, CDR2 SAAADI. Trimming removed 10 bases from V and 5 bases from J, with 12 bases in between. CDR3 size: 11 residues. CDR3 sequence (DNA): TGCGCCACCGCGACCCGTGACGAGCAGTACTTC. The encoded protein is CATATRDEQYF.

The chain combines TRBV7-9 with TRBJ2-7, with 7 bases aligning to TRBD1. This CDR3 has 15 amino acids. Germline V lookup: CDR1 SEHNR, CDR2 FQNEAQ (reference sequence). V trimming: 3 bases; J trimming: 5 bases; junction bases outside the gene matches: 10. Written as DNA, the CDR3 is TGTGCCAGCAGCTTGGTACGACAGACAGGGAACGAGCAGTACTTC. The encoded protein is CASSLVRQTGNEQYF. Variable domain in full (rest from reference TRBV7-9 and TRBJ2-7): DTGVSQNPRHKITKRGQNVTFRCDPISEHNRLYWYRQTLGQGPEFLTYFQNEAQLEKSRLLSDRFSAERPKGSFSTLEIQRTEQGDSAMYLCASSLVRQTGNEQYFGPGTRLTVT.

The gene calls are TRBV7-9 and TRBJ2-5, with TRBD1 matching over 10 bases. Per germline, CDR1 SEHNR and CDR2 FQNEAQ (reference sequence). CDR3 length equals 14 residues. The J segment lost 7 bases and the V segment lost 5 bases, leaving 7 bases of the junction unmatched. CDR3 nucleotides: TGTGCCAGCAGCGGGACAGGGGCACTAGGGACCCAGTACTTC. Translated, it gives CASSGTGALGTQYF.

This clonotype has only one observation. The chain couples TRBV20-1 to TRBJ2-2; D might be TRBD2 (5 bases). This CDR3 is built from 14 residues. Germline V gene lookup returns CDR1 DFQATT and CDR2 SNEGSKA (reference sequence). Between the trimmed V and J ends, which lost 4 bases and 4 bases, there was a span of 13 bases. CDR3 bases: TGCAGTGCTAAAGAAGGAGGTGGCACCGGGGAGCTGTTTTTT. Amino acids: CSAKEGGGTGELFF.

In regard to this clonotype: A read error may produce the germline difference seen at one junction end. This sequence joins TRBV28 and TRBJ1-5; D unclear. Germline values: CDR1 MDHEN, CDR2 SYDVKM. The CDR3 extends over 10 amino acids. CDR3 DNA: TGTGCCAGCAGTTTGAGGCCCGAGCATTTT. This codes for CASSLRPEHF.

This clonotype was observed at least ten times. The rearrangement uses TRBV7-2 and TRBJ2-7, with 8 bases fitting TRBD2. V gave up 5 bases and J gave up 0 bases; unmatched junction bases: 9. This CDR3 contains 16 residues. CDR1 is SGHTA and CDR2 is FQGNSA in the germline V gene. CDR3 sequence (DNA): TGTGCCAGCAGCCAGCGGGGGCTCTCCTCCTCCTACGAGCAGTACTTC. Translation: CASSQRGLSSSYEQYF.

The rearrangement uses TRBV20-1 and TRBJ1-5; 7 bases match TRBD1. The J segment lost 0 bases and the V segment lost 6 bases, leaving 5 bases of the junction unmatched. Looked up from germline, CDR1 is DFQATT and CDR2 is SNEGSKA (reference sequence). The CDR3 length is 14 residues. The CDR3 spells CSAAGGSSNQPQHF. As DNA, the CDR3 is TGCAGTGCCGCAGGGGGGTCTAGCAATCAGCCCCAGCATTTT.

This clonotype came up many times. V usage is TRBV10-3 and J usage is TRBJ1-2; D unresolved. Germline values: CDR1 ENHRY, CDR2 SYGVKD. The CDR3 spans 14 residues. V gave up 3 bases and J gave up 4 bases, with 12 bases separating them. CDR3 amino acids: CAISDNGQFYGYTF. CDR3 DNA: TGTGCCATCAGTGATAACGGGCAGTTCTATGGCTACACCTTC.

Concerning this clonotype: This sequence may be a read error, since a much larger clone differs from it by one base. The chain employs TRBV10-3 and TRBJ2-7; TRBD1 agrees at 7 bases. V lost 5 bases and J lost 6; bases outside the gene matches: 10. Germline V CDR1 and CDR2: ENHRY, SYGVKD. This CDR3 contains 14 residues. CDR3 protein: CAISLTRGGFEQYF. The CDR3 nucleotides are TGTGCCATCAGTTTGACCAGAGGGGGCTTCGAGCAGTACTTC.